Presented here are 26 T cell receptor beta chains from one specimen sequenced in a study of shared clonotypes between healthy human individuals. Repertoires were generated with immunoSEQ multiplex PCR, while TCRdb's copy carries only in-frame clones and drops some. The data show roughly 2.5 million clones, with roughly nine tenths seen just once and 0.11% to 0.15% held by the top ten. The sample consisted of naive CD4+ T cells sorted from blood. Subset meaning: CD45RA+ positively selected. These receptors came from a man aged 18 to 35 in good health.

CDR3 amino acids: CASSPPSTPNYGYTF. The CDR3 DNA reads as TGTGCCAGCTCACCACCGTCGACACCAAACTATGGCTACACCTTC. The rearrangement joins TRBV18 to TRBJ1-2; the D is unclear. Trimming stripped 0 bases from V and 2 bases from J, with 10 bases between. Germline V gives CDR1 KGHSH, CDR2 LQKENI. This CDR3 contains 15 residues.

J is TRBJ2-7 and V is TRBV11-2; 8 bases fit TRBD2. The CDR3 covers 17 residues. V was clipped by 5 bases and J by 5 bases; unmatched bases: 17. Looked up from germline, CDR1 is SGHAT and CDR2 is FQNNGV. The CDR3 loop is CASSRGIGTSVNNEQYF. The CDR3 nucleotides read TGTGCCAGCAGCCGCGGCATCGGGACTAGTGTGAACAACGAGCAGTACTTC.

Concerning this clone itself: Distinct nucleotide sequences in the sample also encode this CDR3. The J gene is TRBJ2-7, the V gene TRBV7-9, with D possibly matching TRBD2 (5 bases). The ends were cut back, 1 base at V and 3 bases at J, with 7 bases in the middle. The CDR3 is 13 amino acids. The germline V gene encodes CDR1 SEHNR and CDR2 FQNEAQ (reference sequence). CDR3 protein: CASSLGGFYEQYF. CDR3 sequence (DNA): TGTGCCAGCAGCTTAGGCGGGTTCTACGAGCAGTACTTC.

This clone is a singleton in its sample. The rearrangement links TRBV5-4 to TRBJ2-2, with 9 positions matching TRBD2. This CDR3 spans 15 amino acids. The V gene end was trimmed by 4 bases and the J gene end by 4 bases; junction bases not matched to a gene: 5. From germline, CDR1 is SGHNT and CDR2 YYREEE (reference sequence). CDR3 bases: TGTGCCAGCAGCCCCGGACTAGCGCCCACCGGGGAGCTGTTTTTT. Amino acid sequence: CASSPGLAPTGELFF.

The rearrangement joins TRBV11-2 to TRBJ1-2; D is uncertain. Per germline, CDR1 SGHAT and CDR2 FQNNGV. CDR3 length equals 13 residues. Trimming removed 1 base at V and 4 bases at J, with 7 bases between. Written as DNA, the CDR3 is TGTGCCAGCAGCTTAGTTGAGGGCTATGGCTACACCTTC. This sequence encodes CASSLVEGYGYTF.

The V call is TRBV7-9, the J call TRBJ1-3, with 7 nucleotides matching TRBD1. With 5 bases clipped from V and 9 bases from J, the junction kept 4 bases outside the gene matches. In germline, CDR1 is SEHNR, CDR2 FQNEAQ (reference sequence). The CDR3 consists of 12 residues. CDR3 protein: CASSPTGITIYF. The CDR3 nucleotides read TGTGCCAGCAGCCCGACAGGGATCACCATATATTTT. The full variable domain, rest sourced from reference TRBV7-9 and TRBJ1-3, is DTGVSQNPRHKITKRGQNVTFRCDPISEHNRLYWYRQTLGQGPEFLTYFQNEAQLEKSRLLSDRFSAERPKGSFSTLEIQRTEQGDSAMYLCASSPTGITIYFGEGSWLTVV.

V and J are TRBV10-3 and TRBJ2-7, with D perhaps TRBD1 or TRBD2 (6 bases each). Between the trimmed V and J ends, which lost 11 bases and 5 bases, there was a span of 19 bases. The CDR3 contains 13 residues. Germline lookup yields CDR1 ENHRY and CDR2 SYGVKD. In nucleotides, the CDR3 is TGTGCCGTGAAAGGAGGGGCAGGGGACGAGCAGTACTTC. Translation: CAVKGGAGDEQYF.

This sequence joins TRBV6-6 and TRBJ2-1; the match to TRBD1 covers 11 bases. Germline CDR1 MNHNY, CDR2 SVGAGI (reference sequence). The junction had 7 bases not matched to a gene; V was cut back by 0 bases and J by 9 bases. The CDR3 totals 16 residues. The DNA of the CDR3 is TGTGCCAGCAGTTACTCTGGACAGGGGGCGCGTAGTGAGCAGTTCTTC. Encoded protein: CASSYSGQGARSEQFF.

The rearrangement links TRBV4-3 to TRBJ2-1; 11 nucleotides match TRBD2. The CDR3 has 17 amino acids. Germline V lookup: CDR1 LGHNA, CDR2 YSLEER. V gave up 1 base and J gave up 7 bases; unmatched junction bases: 9. The CDR3: CASSQGLSGRAINEQFF. The DNA of the CDR3 is TGCGCCAGCAGCCAAGGCCTTAGCGGGAGGGCCATAAATGAGCAGTTCTTC.

Turning to this clone: This sample includes further DNA sequences coding for the same CDR3. V is TRBV9 and J is TRBJ2-5, with 7 positions matching TRBD2. The germline CDR1 and CDR2 sequences are SGDLS and YYNGEE. The CDR3 consists of 14 residues. V dropped 4 bases and J dropped 2; count of bases not matched to a gene: 5. The CDR3 is CASSLGLGQETQYF. CDR3 bases: TGTGCCAGCAGCCTCGGACTAGGACAAGAGACCCAGTACTTC.

The chain employs TRBV7-8 and TRBJ2-4, with D perhaps matching TRBD1 (5 bases). The CDR3 is made up of 14 amino acids. Germline V gene sequence: CDR1 SGHVS, CDR2 FQNEAQ. V shed 1 base and J shed 4 bases, with 8 bases lying between them. The CDR3 reads CASSLVDSKNIQYF. DNA for the CDR3: TGTGCCAGCAGCTTAGTAGACAGTAAAAACATTCAGTACTTC.

The CDR3 protein is CASSPFSTISSYNEQFF. The CDR3 coding sequence is TGCGCCAGCAGCCCGTTTTCTACTATAAGCTCCTACAATGAGCAGTTCTTC. The chain links TRBV4-1 to TRBJ2-1; D is unresolved. The germline gives CDR1 MGHRA, CDR2 YSYEKL. This CDR3 is 17 amino acids long. Trimming stripped 4 bases from V and 0 bases from J, with 16 bases between.

CDR3 protein: CASSFSPPGGAAKNIQYF. CDR3 bases: TGTGCCAGCAGCTTTTCCCCCCCCGGTGGAGCGGCCAAAAACATTCAGTACTTC. V is TRBV11-2 and J is TRBJ2-4; no reliable D call. The germline V gene has CDR1 SGHAT and CDR2 FQNNGV. The CDR3 extends over 18 amino acids. The V and J ends lost 3 bases and 1 base respectively, with 19 bases between them. Complete variable domain (other parts from reference TRBV11-2 and TRBJ2-4): EAGVAQSPRYKIIEKRQSVAFWCNPISGHATLYWYQQILGQGPKLLIQFQNNGVVDDSQLPKDRFSAERLKGVDSTLKIQPAKLEDSAVYLCASSFSPPGGAAKNIQYFGAGTRLSVL.

This clone has a handful of counts. The chain is built from TRBV6-5 and TRBJ1-1; D is ambiguous. V was trimmed by 7 bases and J by 1 base, leaving 10 bases between them. The germline V gene encodes CDR1 MNHEY and CDR2 SVGAGI. The CDR3 has 13 residues. The CDR3 DNA reads TGTGCCAGCACCCCACCAGCGAACACTGAAGCTTTCTTT. This translates into CASTPPANTEAFF.

This chain uses TRBV12-5 with TRBJ2-3; the D is unclear. V lost 7 bases and J lost 3, with 14 bases in between. In germline, CDR1 is LGHNT, CDR2 FRNRAP. The CDR3 has 14 residues. The CDR3 bases are TGTGCTAGTGCCGCCATGTGGGCGACAGATACGCAGTATTTT. Protein: CASAAMWATDTQYF.

V gene TRBV5-1 combines with J gene TRBJ2-1; TRBD1 is a possible D gene (6 bases). Trimming shortened V by 3 bases and J by 6 bases, and 19 bases separated the two germline ends. Per the germline V gene, CDR1 is SGHRS and CDR2 is YFSETQ. This CDR3 has 16 amino acids. The CDR3 DNA reads TGCGCCAGCAGCTCAACCGGGACAATCCGTGCCAATGAGCAGTTCTTC. The encoded protein is CASSSTGTIRANEQFF.

This chain links TRBV11-2 with TRBJ2-2; TRBD2 matches 10 bases. Trimming cost V 3 bases and J 5 bases; bases outside gene matches: 6. Germline V gene data show CDR1 as SGHAT and CDR2 as FQNNGV. The CDR3 is made up of 16 amino acids. The CDR3 sequence: CASSFPSGSITGELFF. The DNA of the CDR3 is TGTGCCAGCAGCTTCCCTAGCGGGAGCATTACCGGGGAGCTGTTTTTT. Full variable domain (remainder filled in from reference TRBV11-2 and TRBJ2-2): EAGVAQSPRYKIIEKRQSVAFWCNPISGHATLYWYQQILGQGPKLLIQFQNNGVVDDSQLPKDRFSAERLKGVDSTLKIQPAKLEDSAVYLCASSFPSGSITGELFFGEGSRLTVL.

The chain joins TRBV6-1 to TRBJ2-1; D remains ambiguous. V was pared by 2 bases and J by 9 bases, with 11 bases between. This CDR3 comprises 13 residues. In germline, CDR1 is MNHNS, CDR2 SASEGT. CDR3 protein: CASSESRVAEQFF. The CDR3 bases are TGTGCCAGCAGTGAAAGCCGGGTTGCTGAGCAGTTCTTC.

The table lists this clone with a count of one. This sequence joins TRBV19 and TRBJ2-5; D is possibly TRBD2 (5 bases). Germline values: CDR1 LNHDA, CDR2 SQIVND (reference sequence). The CDR3 is made up of 16 amino acids. With 5 bases removed from V and 2 bases from J, the gap between germline ends came to 18 bases. The CDR3 sequence is CASSPRPGNGQETQYF. Here the CDR3 DNA reads TGTGCCAGTAGTCCACGTCCGGGGAACGGGCAAGAGACCCAGTACTTC.

V is TRBV6-1 and J is TRBJ1-2; D not certain. With 6 bases removed from V and 3 bases from J, the gap between germline ends came to 11 bases. Looked up from germline, CDR1 is MNHNS and CDR2 is SASEGT. There are 13 residues in the CDR3. CDR3 residues: CASRLGSYYGYTF. The CDR3, as DNA: TGTGCCAGCAGGCTTGGCAGCTACTATGGCTACACCTTC.

V usage is TRBV19 and J usage is TRBJ2-1; TRBD2 might be the D (5 bases). V lost 3 bases and J lost 9, with 15 bases in between. Germline CDR1 and CDR2: LNHDA and SQIVND (reference sequence). This CDR3 comprises 14 residues. The CDR3 coding sequence is TGTGCCAGTAGTATCGAGGGTAGAACGGGTGAGCAGTTCTTC. Translating it yields CASSIEGRTGEQFF.

The chain is built from TRBV11-3 and TRBJ2-3, with a weak D call TRBD2 (5 bases). Germline values: CDR1 SGHNT, CDR2 YENEEA. Trimming cost V 4 bases and J 2 bases, with 7 bases left between them. CDR3 length: 13 amino acids. The chain's CDR3 is CASSWTLTDTQYF. For the CDR3, the DNA is TGTGCCAGCAGCTGGACTCTCACAGATACGCAGTATTTT.

Only a few counts were recorded for this clone. V and J are TRBV4-3 and TRBJ2-2, with unresolved D. Germline CDR1 LGHNA, CDR2 YSLEER. The CDR3 loop spans 16 amino acids. V shed 3 bases and J shed 0 bases, with 11 bases lying between them. The CDR3 here is CASSQGSIANTGELFF. The CDR3 DNA sequence: TGCGCCAGCAGCCAGGGATCTATTGCGAACACCGGGGAGCTGTTTTTT.

The rearrangement links TRBV11-2 to TRBJ2-3, with TRBD2 matching 10 bases. After removal of 5 bases from V and 2 bases from J, the junction contained 4 bases not matched to a gene. Germline CDR1 and CDR2: SGHAT and FQNNGV. The CDR3 contains 15 residues. The CDR3 protein is CASSPLAGATDTQYF. CDR3 nucleotides: TGTGCCAGCAGCCCTCTAGCGGGGGCCACAGATACGCAGTATTTT.

The V call is TRBV5-6, the J call TRBJ1-2, with D unresolved. This CDR3 is built from 13 residues. Germline V gene sequence: CDR1 SGHDT, CDR2 YYEEEE. V was shortened by 4 bases and J by 4 bases, with 11 bases between the two germline ends. The CDR3 DNA follows: TGTGCCAGCAGCCCGGCCCATAGCTATGGCTACACCTTC. Residues: CASSPAHSYGYTF.

For the CDR3, the DNA is TGTGCCGGCCCGGGACAGACGAATGGCTACACCTTC. It codes for CAGPGQTNGYTF. The gene calls are TRBV30 and TRBJ1-2; 7 bases are shared with TRBD1. Trimming removed 8 bases from V and 6 bases from J; junction bases left unmatched: 9. The length of the CDR3 is 12 residues. The germline CDR1 and CDR2 sequences are GTSNPN and SVGIG (reference sequence).